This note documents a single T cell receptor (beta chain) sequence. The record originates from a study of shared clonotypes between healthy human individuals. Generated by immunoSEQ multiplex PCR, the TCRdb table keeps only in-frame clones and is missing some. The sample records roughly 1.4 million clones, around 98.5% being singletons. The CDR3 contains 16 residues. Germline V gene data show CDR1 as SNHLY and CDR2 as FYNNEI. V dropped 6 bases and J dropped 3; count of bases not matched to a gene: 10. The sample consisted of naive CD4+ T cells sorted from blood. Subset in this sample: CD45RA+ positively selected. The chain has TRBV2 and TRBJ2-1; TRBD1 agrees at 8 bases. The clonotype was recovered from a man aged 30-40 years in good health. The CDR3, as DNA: TGTGCCAGCAGAGGACAGGGACCCGTGGGCTACAATGAGCAGTTCTTC. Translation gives CASRGQGPVGYNEQFF. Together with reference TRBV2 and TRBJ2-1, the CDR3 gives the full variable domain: EPEVTQTPSHQVTQMGQEVILRCVPISNHLYFYWYRQILGQKVEFLVSFYNNEISEKSEIFDDQFSVERPDGSNFTLKIRSTKLEDSAMYFCASRGQGPVGYNEQFFGPGTRLTVL.